This TCR beta chain was captured in a study of patients and donors after allogeneic stem cell transplantation. TCRdb re-called the RT-PCR reads with MiXCR, one entry per CDR3 protein. The profile shows roughly 21,000 distinct CDR3 sequences, less than 30% of them singletons. The germline CDR1 and CDR2 sequences are MDHEN and SYDVKM. V lost 2 bases and J lost 7, with 12 bases in between. The CDR3 runs to 14 residues. Source material: blood, either unsorted or a sorted T cell fraction (not recorded which). The sequence was obtained from a human donor who was either an allogeneic HSCT recipient or a stem cell or donor lymphocyte infusion donor (not recorded which). It is not recorded whose cells these are; they may come from a transplant donor. The gene calls are TRBV28 and TRBJ1-5, with D tentatively TRBD1 (5 bases). DNA of the CDR3: TGTGCCAGCAGTTTAGGAGGGGCATGGCAGCCCCAGCATTTT. Protein: CASSLGGAWQPQHF.